These T cell receptor beta chains were read from a single sample in a study of blood T cell repertoires in COVID-19. Profiling relied on immunoSEQ multiplex PCR, and the TCRdb table lists in-frame clones only, not all of them. This sample has approximately 320,000 clones; under 95% occur once, and the top ten carry 2% to 3%. The sequencing sample was made of PBMCs or T cells enriched from blood (not recorded which). All receptors come from a man aged 55 to 70 who had recovered from COVID-19. The CDR3 runs from the conserved cysteine through the conserved F or W. A D gene is named only where the DNA matches it firmly. Clone size is given for some rows only: seen once, a few or many times, or a class if the clone is expanded.

J	V	D	size	DNA	CDR3
TRBJ1-5	TRBV5-6	TRBD1	.	TGTGCCAGCAGCTTGTTTAAGGGGGCCAAGTCCCAGCATTTT	CASSLFKGAKSQHF
TRBJ2-3	TRBV3-1/TRBV3-2	.	once	TGTGCCAGCAGCCTTGCCAGGGGCGATGATACGCAGTATTTT	CASSLARGDDTQYF
TRBJ1-1	TRBV7-2	TRBD1	few	TGTGCCAGCAGCTTACAGACAGGGAATATGGCTTTCTTT	CASSLQTGNMAFF
TRBJ2-7	TRBV5-1	TRBD1	once	TGCGCCAGCAGCTTGACAGGGGCCGACTACGAGCAGTACTTC	CASSLTGADYEQYF
TRBJ2-3	TRBV5-1	TRBD2	.	TGCGCCAGCAGCTACCAGACTAGCGGGGGTGTAGATACGCAGTATTTT	CASSYQTSGGVDTQYF
TRBJ1-4	TRBV3-1/TRBV3-2	.	.	TGTGCCAGCAGGACCTCGGGAGCAACTAATGAAAAACTGTTTTTT	CASRTSGATNEKLFF
TRBJ2-5	TRBV5-4	TRBD2	once	TGTGCCAGCAGCTTGGTGGCGGGAGCAGGGGAGACCCAGTACTTC	CASSLVAGAGETQYF
TRBJ1-1	TRBV5-4	.	.	TGTGCCAGCAGCTTCCGGGGAGGGGTGAACACTGAAGCTTTCTTT	CASSFRGGVNTEAFF
TRBJ1-2	TRBV5-1	TRBD1	.	TGCGCCAGCAGCCGGGGGACAGCCTATGATGGCTACACCTTC	CASSRGTAYDGYTF
TRBJ1-5	TRBV28	.	.	TGTGCCAGCATGTATAGCAATCAGCCCCAGCATTTT	CASMYSNQPQHF
TRBJ1-5	TRBV5-1	TRBD1	.	TGCGCCAGCAGCTTGACAGGGGGAAAAGGCAATCAGCCCCAGCATTTT	CASSLTGGKGNQPQHF
TRBJ1-5	TRBV27	.	.	TGTGCCAGCAGTTTGTTGGGAGGGGAGGATCAGCCCCAGCATTTT	CASSLLGGEDQPQHF
TRBJ1-4	TRBV9	.	.	TGTGCCAGCAGCGTAGTCGGACAGAGCAATGAAAAACTGTTTTTT	CASSVVGQSNEKLFF
TRBJ1-6	TRBV7-9	.	.	TGTGCCAGCAGCTTGGGGGGTATGCCCCTCCACTTT	CASSLGGMPLHF